This note documents a single T cell receptor beta chain sequence. In this sample, this clonotype turned up many times. It lacks a known antigen. No much larger clone exists at a distance of one base, and base qualities are not known. There are 15 amino acids in the CDR3, from cysteine to phenylalanine inclusive. Just the 45-base CDR3 DNA is kept, in frame starting at base 1. Clipping removes 7 bases from V and 1 base from J, with 6 as the unmatched junction base count. CDR1 and CDR2, looked up from the germline V gene, are MNHNS and SASEGT. The data derive from a study of T cells in Graves' hyperthyroidism and ophthalmopathy (dated by TCRdb to 2018 to 2020). The study in broad terms: Peripheral blood was sampled at the time of initial diagnosis, prior to any treatment. To identify TCR V-J signatures that set the groups apart, the researchers used a discovery cohort of 100 patients, made up of roughly 45 with Graves' ophthalmopathy and 57 with stable Graves' hyperthyroidism. An independent validation cohort of about 19 hyperthyroidism patients and approximately 17 patients who later progressed to ophthalmopathy tested prospective prediction of ophthalmopathy. The approximately 98 discovery patients were randomly divided into training and test sets at a 7:3 ratio. In addition, the study compared T-cell repertoires in thyroid tissue and in blood from about six Graves' hyperthyroidism patients. After blood sampling, hyperthyroidism patients were treated with methimazole at a starting dose of 30 mg daily, and ophthalmopathy patients were treated with high-dose intravenous methylprednisolone. TCR Vbeta CDR3 sequencing of roughly 140 peripheral blood samples (over 40 ophthalmopathy, 75 to 80 hyperthyroidism and roughly 17 progressor patients) is reported in the paper. What the study reported, not specific to this receptor: In validation, progression to ophthalmopathy was predicted by the model with 70.59% sensitivity and 72% to 80% specificity, a median of about 6 months before onset. Sample size was not statistically predetermined, and blinding of investigators to group allocation was not performed. A model built on a 13 V-J signature distinguished ophthalmopathy from stable hyperthyroidism, reaching around 90% sensitivity and around 82% specificity in cross-validation and 80%/75% in testing. Most expanded thyroid clonotypes (frequency above 0.001) were also found in blood, which suggests that blood repertoires may mirror thyroid immune responses.

A patient counted as having stable Graves' hyperthyroidism if no progression to ophthalmopathy occurred over 18 months of follow-up. Hyperthyroidism patients were newly diagnosed, had a disease duration of under 2 months, and were aged 18 to 65 years. Patients with uncontrolled infections, other autoimmune diseases, pregnancy or lactation were excluded. Diagnoses were established on the basis of clinical symptoms, serum thyroxine and TRAb, thyroid ultrasound, and orbital computed tomography. PBMCs were isolated from about 10 ml of fresh peripheral blood by Ficoll-Paque density gradient centrifugation. Trizol reagent was used to extract total RNA, and RNA quality was then checked on an Agilent 2100 Bioanalyzer. The TCR beta CDR3 regions were amplified from the RNA transcripts. For the first round of RT-PCR on the TCR CDR3, the HTBI primer set was used together with the Qiagen OneStep RT-PCR kit. Libraries were constructed in a second round of multiplex PCR, after which size selection and purification were carried out. Libraries were sequenced paired-end with 100 bp reads on an Illumina HiSeq2000. The published analysis was carried out like this. SOAPnuke was used to process the raw data, removing reads that contained adapters or uncalled bases, had a mean Phred below 15, or lacked an exact match to the constant primer or identifier. High-quality paired reads were merged using COPE v1.2.5, and each unique nucleotide sequence was defined as a clonotype. Clonotypes were aligned to IMGT TRBV, TRBD and TRBJ reference segments using MiTCR v1.1. Analysis was restricted to V-J combinations with a frequency above 0.0001, which covered about 99% of repertoires. A TCS score was defined as the ratio of F50 (clonal expansion) to E x V (chaos), with BLOSUM62-based TCRdist applied between CDR3 peptides within each V-J. Welch's t-statistics and random forest reduced several hundred V-J features to around 14, which were used in a naive Bayes classifier (R e1071). The public reads were run again by TCRdb, first through fastp at Q25 and then through MiXCR, and only productive beta chains were kept. All rows with the same CDR3 protein become a single entry with the most common DNA and genes. TCRdb's processing, not the authors' own work, is the source of the V and J calls. For this sample there are roughly 510,000 distinct CDR3 sequences; less than 25% appear just once. The top ten clones comprise more than 20% of the sample.

The rearrangement joined TRBV6-1 to TRBJ2-5; 10 central nucleotides agree with TRBD2. Sequencing was performed on blood. The TCR was taken from a man in his late teens or twenties with Graves' hyperthyroidism. The sequenced DNA is TGTGCCAGCATCCCAGCGGGGGGGTCCCAAGAGACCCAGTACTTC. The translation is CASIPAGGSQETQYF.